Sequencing of this T cell receptor (beta chain) was carried out in a study of blood T cells in healthy people across ages. Study-wide results and caveats: The long-lived group displayed more naive CD4+ cells, plus higher diversity, than the aged donors did.

The use of a sample-barcoded 5' primer and a J-beta primer mix characterized a second PCR of roughly 6 to 11 cycles. TCRdb recomputed calls from the 5' RACE reads with MiXCR, one row per CDR3 protein. The sample has fewer than 750,000 distinct CDR3 sequences; 40% to 50% are singletons. This CDR3 has 11 amino acids. Germline-derived CDR1 and CDR2 are KGHDR and SFDVKD. The V end was cut by 4 bases, the J end by 4 bases, with 2 bases between. The study recruited healthy Caucasian donors from Russia who were aged about 6 to 100. Notes on this clonotype: The antigen is not known.

This chain links TRBV24-1 with TRBJ2-3; D ambiguous. This receptor was obtained from a man older than 75 in good health. Sequencing was carried out using blood. CDR3 region: CATSDPDTQYF. In nucleotides, the CDR3 is TGTGCCACCAGTGACCCAGATACGCAGTATTTT.